The clone carrying this T cell receptor beta chain has more than one count but fewer than ten. The antigen is unknown. The data derive from a study of T cell responses to AZD1222 COVID-19 vaccine. Trimming removed 2 bases at V and 6 bases at J, with 18 bases between. Germline V gives CDR1 MGHDK, CDR2 SYGVNS. This CDR3 spans 16 amino acids. Clones were sequenced by immunoSEQ multiplex PCR, and TCRdb holds only the in-frame ones, with some missing. The sample consists of about 85,000 clones, around 86% of them appearing once. Study-level points and caveats: Among vaccine-associated CD4 TCRs, coverage spanned spike, with dominance at 160-218 and 743-854.

This chain links TRBV25-1 with TRBJ2-3; perhaps TRBD2 as D (7 bases). Source: peripheral blood, taken on day 0 of AZD1222 vaccination. This receptor was obtained from an adult in good health. DNA of the CDR3: TGTGCCAGCAGTGAAAGGGGGGGCTATCGTATGGATACGCAGTATTTT. As protein: CASSERGGYRMDTQYF.